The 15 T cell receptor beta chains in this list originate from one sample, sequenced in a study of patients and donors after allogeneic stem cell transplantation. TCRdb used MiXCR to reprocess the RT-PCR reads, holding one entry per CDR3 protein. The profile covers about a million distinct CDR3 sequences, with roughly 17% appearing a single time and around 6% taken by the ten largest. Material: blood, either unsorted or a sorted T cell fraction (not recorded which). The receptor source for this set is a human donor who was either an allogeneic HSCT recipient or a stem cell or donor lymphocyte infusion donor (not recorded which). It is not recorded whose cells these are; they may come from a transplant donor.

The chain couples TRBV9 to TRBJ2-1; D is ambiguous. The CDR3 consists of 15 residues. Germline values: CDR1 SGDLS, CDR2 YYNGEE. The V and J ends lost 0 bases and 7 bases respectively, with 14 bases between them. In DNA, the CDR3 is TGTGCCAGCAGCGTAGATCAGCGTCTGCCAAATGAGCAGTTCTTC. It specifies CASSVDQRLPNEQFF.

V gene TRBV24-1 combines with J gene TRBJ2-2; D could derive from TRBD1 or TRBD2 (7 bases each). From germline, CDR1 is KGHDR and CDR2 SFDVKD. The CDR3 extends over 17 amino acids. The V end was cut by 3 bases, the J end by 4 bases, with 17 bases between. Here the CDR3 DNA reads TGTGCCACCAGTGATGCGTCCCCAGGGGGGGGCACCGGGGAGCTGTTTTTT. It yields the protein CATSDASPGGGTGELFF.

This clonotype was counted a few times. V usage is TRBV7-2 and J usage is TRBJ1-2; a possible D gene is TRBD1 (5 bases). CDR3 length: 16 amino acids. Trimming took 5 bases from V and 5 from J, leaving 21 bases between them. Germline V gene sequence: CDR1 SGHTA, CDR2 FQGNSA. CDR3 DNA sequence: TGTGCCAGCAGCCGCGGGGCCTGGACGTTTAGATATGGCTACACCTTC. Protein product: CASSRGAWTFRYGYTF.

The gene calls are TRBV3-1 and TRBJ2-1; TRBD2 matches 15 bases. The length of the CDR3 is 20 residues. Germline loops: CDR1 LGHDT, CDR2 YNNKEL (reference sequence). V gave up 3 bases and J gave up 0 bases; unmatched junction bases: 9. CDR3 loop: CASSQLPGLAGGSSYNEQFF. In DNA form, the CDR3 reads TGTGCCAGCAGCCAGCTACCGGGACTAGCGGGAGGTAGCTCCTACAATGAGCAGTTCTTC.

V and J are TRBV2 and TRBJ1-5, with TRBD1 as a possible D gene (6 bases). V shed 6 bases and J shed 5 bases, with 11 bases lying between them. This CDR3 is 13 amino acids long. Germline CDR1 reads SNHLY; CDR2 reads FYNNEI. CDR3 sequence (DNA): TGTGCCAGCAGAGCTGGACAGTATCAGCCCCAGCATTTT. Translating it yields CASRAGQYQPQHF. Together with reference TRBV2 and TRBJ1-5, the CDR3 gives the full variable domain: EPEVTQTPSHQVTQMGQEVILRCVPISNHLYFYWYRQILGQKVEFLVSFYNNEISEKSEIFDDQFSVERPDGSNFTLKIRSTKLEDSAMYFCASRAGQYQPQHFGDGTRLSIL.

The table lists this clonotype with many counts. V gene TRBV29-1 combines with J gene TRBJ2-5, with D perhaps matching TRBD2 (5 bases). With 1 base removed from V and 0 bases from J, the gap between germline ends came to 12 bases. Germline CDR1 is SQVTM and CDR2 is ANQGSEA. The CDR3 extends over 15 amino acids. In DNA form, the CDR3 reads TGCAGCGTTGAAGCGAGACGGAGGTACCAAGAGACCCAGTACTTC. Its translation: CSVEARRRYQETQYF.

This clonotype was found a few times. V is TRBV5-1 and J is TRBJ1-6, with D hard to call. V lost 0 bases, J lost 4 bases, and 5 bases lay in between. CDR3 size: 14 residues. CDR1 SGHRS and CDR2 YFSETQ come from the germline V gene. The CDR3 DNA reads TGCGCCAGCAGCTTGGACAGATATAATTCACCCCTCCACTTT. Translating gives CASSLDRYNSPLHF.

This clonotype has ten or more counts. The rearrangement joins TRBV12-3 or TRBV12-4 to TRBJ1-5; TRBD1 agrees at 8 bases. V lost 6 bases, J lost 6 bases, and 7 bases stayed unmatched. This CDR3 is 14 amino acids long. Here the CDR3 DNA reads TGTGCCAGCAGACTAGGACAGGGAGGTCAGCCCCAGCATTTT. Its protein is CASRLGQGGQPQHF.

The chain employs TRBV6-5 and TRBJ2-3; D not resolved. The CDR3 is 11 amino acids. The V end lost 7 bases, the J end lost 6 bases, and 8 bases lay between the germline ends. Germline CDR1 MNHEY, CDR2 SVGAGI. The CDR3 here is CASMNGDTQYF. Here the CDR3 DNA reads TGTGCCAGCATGAATGGCGATACGCAGTATTTT.

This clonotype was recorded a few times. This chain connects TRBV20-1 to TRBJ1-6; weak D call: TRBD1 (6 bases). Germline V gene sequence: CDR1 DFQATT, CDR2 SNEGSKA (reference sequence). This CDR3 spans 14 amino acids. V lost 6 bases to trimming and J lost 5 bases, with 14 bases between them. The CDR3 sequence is CSAKNRADNSPLHF. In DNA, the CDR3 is TGCAGTGCAAAGAACAGGGCTGATAATTCACCCCTCCACTTT.

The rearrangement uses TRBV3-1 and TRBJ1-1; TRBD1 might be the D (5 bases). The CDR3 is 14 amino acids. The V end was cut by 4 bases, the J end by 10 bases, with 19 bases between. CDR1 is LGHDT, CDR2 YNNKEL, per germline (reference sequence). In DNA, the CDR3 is TGTGCCAGCAGCCCGAACGCCCGGGACCTGAGAGCTTTCTTT. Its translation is CASSPNARDLRAFF.

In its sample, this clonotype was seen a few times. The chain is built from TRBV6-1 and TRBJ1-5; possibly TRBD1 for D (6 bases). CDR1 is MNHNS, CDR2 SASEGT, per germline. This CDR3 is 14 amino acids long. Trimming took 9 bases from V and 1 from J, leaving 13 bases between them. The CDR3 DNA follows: TGTGCCAGTCAGGGGTGGAAGAGCAATCAGCCCCAGCATTTT. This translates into CASQGWKSNQPQHF.

The CDR3 nucleotides read TGTGCCAGCAGTTCCACCGGGGGCGCTGGGTGGGTACTGTTTTTT. Translating it yields CASSSTGGAGWVLFF. The chain is built from TRBV6-5 and TRBJ1-4; D might be TRBD1 (6 bases). Per the germline V gene, CDR1 is MNHEY and CDR2 is SVGAGI. The V end was cut by 4 bases, the J end by 13 bases, with 22 bases between. The CDR3 contains 15 residues.

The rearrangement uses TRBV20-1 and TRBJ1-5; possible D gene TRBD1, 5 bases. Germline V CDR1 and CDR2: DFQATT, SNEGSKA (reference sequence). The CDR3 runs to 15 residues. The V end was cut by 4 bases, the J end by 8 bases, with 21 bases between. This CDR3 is CSAISAAMGREPQHF. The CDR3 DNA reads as TGCAGTGCTATCTCCGCTGCGATGGGGCGTGAGCCCCAGCATTTT.

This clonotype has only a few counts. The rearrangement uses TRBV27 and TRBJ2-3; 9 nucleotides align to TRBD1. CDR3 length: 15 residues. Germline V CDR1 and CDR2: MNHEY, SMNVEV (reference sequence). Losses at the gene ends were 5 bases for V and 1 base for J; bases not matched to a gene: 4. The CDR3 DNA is TGTGCCAGCAGTACACAGGGGGCGGGCACAGATACGCAGTATTTT. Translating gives CASSTQGAGTDTQYF.